The 7 T cell receptor beta chains reported below all come from one sample, sequenced in a study of T cell responses to AZD1222 COVID-19 vaccine. Produced via immunoSEQ multiplex PCR; TCRdb's table is partial and in-frame only. The sample contains around 150,000 clones, less than 95% of which appear only once. The sample here was peripheral blood, taken on day 0 of AZD1222 vaccination. These receptors all come from an adult in good health.

The chain recombines TRBV9 with TRBJ1-4; D not certain. This CDR3 is 16 amino acids long. Trimming took off 3 bases at V and 0 bases at J, with 12 bases between the two ends. In germline, CDR1 is SGDLS, CDR2 YYNGEE. CDR3 protein: CASSGPGQTTNEKLFF. CDR3 sequence (DNA): TGTGCCAGCAGCGGACCAGGCCAAACAACTAATGAAAAACTGTTTTTT.

The chain has TRBV5-6 and TRBJ1-5; 8 bases agree with TRBD1. Unmatched junction bases numbered 13, after V lost 3 bases and J lost 5 bases. CDR3 size: 17 residues. Germline CDR1 reads SGHDT; CDR2 reads YYEEEE. CDR3 nucleotides: TGTGCCAGCAGCTCCGCCAGAGGGACAGGAGAGTATCAGCCCCAGCATTTT. Translated: CASSSARGTGEYQPQHF.

This rearrangement joins TRBV19 to TRBJ2-1; 10 nucleotides align to TRBD2. Germline V gene data show CDR1 as LNHDA and CDR2 as SQIVND (reference sequence). Losses at the gene ends were 7 bases for V and 0 bases for J; bases not matched to a gene: 6. CDR3 size: 16 residues. The CDR3 loop is CASNRASGSSYNEQFF. The CDR3 DNA reads TGTGCCAGTAACCGTGCTAGCGGGAGCTCCTACAATGAGCAGTTCTTC.

This chain connects TRBV27 to TRBJ2-2; D is uncertain. V was clipped by 4 bases and J by 7 bases, with 16 bases between them. This CDR3 is built from 15 residues. CDR1 and CDR2 (germline): MNHEY, SMNVEV (reference sequence). CDR3 residues: CASSSVQAFNGELFF. CDR3 DNA: TGTGCCAGCAGTTCTGTGCAGGCATTTAACGGGGAGCTGTTTTTT.

V usage is TRBV5-1 and J usage is TRBJ2-7, with unresolved D. CDR3 length: 14 residues. The germline V and J ends were trimmed by 0 bases and 2 bases, with 9 bases remaining between them. Germline V gene lookup returns CDR1 SGHRS and CDR2 YFSETQ. DNA for the CDR3: TGCGCCAGCAGCTTGGAACTCGGGCCCTACGAGCAGTACTTC. It specifies CASSLELGPYEQYF.

This chain links TRBV28 with TRBJ2-7; D is unclear. Germline lookup yields CDR1 MDHEN and CDR2 SYDVKM. V was clipped by 3 bases and J by 6 bases, with 6 bases between them. The CDR3 spans 11 residues. The CDR3 DNA reads as TGTGCCAGCAGTTTTCAGCGCGAGCAGTACTTC. Translation: CASSFQREQYF.

V is TRBV12-3 or TRBV12-4 and J is TRBJ2-1; 8 bases align to TRBD1. With 6 bases clipped from V and 5 bases from J, the junction kept 3 bases outside the gene matches. This CDR3 comprises 13 residues. In nucleotides, the CDR3 is TGTGCCAGCAGGCAGGGGGCCCACAATGAGCAGTTCTTC. Protein product: CASRQGAHNEQFF.